A selection of T cell receptor beta chains follows, all from one sample in a study of blood T cell dynamics during melanoma immunotherapy. Only in-frame clones appear in the TCRdb table, and some are missing; sequencing was by immunoSEQ multiplex PCR. Of 3,600 or so clones in the sample, approximately 97% were seen once. Sequencing was performed on effector memory CD8+ T cells from blood, taken from a patient treated with checkpoint blockade. These TCRs come from a human donor with melanoma. Both conserved end residues are part of each CDR3. The D gene is left open where the match is weak. Some rows mark clone size as missing; the rest say once, few, many or name a class of expanded clone.

TRBJ2-6,-,-,18,TRBV23-1,CASSYRSTQQSRANVLTF,TGCGCCAGCAGTTATCGCTCGACGCAACAAAGTCGGGCCAACGTCCTGACTTTC
TRBJ1-1,-,once,13,TRBV27,CASSVGTNTEAFF,TGTGCCAGCAGCGTGGGAACGAACACTGAAGCTTTCTTT
TRBJ1-1,-,few,15,TRBV5-6,CASSLGGAMNTEAFF,TGTGCCAGCAGCTTGGGTGGCGCAATGAACACTGAAGCTTTCTTT
TRBJ2-5,TRBD2,-,16,TRBV5-6,CASSLAFLAGEETQYF,TGTGCCAGCAGCTTGGCCTTCCTAGCGGGAGAAGAGACCCAGTACTTC
TRBJ2-1,TRBD2,-,10,TRBV29-1,CSVPGLEEFF,TGCAGCGTACCGGGACTAGAGGAGTTCTTC
TRBJ2-5,-,-,11,TRBV6-6,CASTEWETQYF,TGTGCCAGCACAGAGTGGGAGACCCAGTACTTC
TRBJ1-6,-,-,12,TRBV6-4,CASSDSGGPLHF,TGTGCCAGCAGTGATTCTGGGGGACCCCTCCACTTT
TRBJ2-1,TRBD2,-,16,TRBV4-3,CASSQDGVAGYNEQFF,TGCGCCAGCAGCCAAGATGGGGTAGCGGGGTACAATGAGCAGTTCTTC
TRBJ1-1,-,-,15,TRBV6-1,CASSELMGWNTEAFF,TGTGCCAGCAGTGAGCTCATGGGCTGGAACACTGAAGCTTTCTTT
TRBJ2-7,-,once,16,TRBV4-3,CASSQDVAGNLYEQYF,TGCGCCAGCAGCCAAGATGTCGCAGGGAACCTCTACGAGCAGTACTTC
TRBJ2-7,-,-,13,TRBV7-9,CASSPRDIHEQYF,TGTGCCAGCAGCCCGAGGGACATCCACGAGCAGTACTTC
TRBJ1-5,-,-,15,TRBV28,CASSFGASQNQPQHF,TGTGCCAGCAGTTTCGGGGCGAGCCAAAATCAGCCCCAGCATTTT
TRBJ2-3,TRBD1,-,16,TRBV11-3,CASSLDGRGLVDTQYF,TGTGCCAGCAGCTTAGACGGCAGGGGGCTTGTAGATACGCAGTATTTT
TRBJ2-7,TRBD2,-,15,TRBV15,CATSRDRSGAYEQYF,TGTGCCACCAGCAGAGATCGGAGCGGGGCCTACGAGCAGTACTTC
TRBJ2-7,TRBD2,-,13,TRBV28,CAASGRSSYEQYF,TGTGCTGCTAGCGGGAGGAGTTCCTACGAGCAGTACTTC
TRBJ2-7,TRBD1,-,15,TRBV27,CASRPPGTAQYEQYF,TGTGCCAGCCGCCCCCCCGGGACAGCACAATACGAGCAGTACTTC
TRBJ2-7,-,-,10,TRBV30,CAWSDNEQYF,TGTGCCTGGAGTGACAACGAGCAGTACTTC
TRBJ1-2,TRBD1,-,15,TRBV19,CASTAEQGWAYGYTF,TGTGCCAGTACCGCAGAACAGGGGTGGGCCTATGGCTACACCTTC
TRBJ2-3,-,-,14,TRBV10-3,CAISVRTSTDTQYF,TGTGCCATCAGCGTCAGGACGAGCACAGATACGCAGTATTTT
TRBJ2-7,-,-,14,TRBV27,CASSLDGSNGEQYF,TGTGCCAGCAGTTTAGACGGGAGCAACGGCGAGCAGTACTTC
TRBJ2-7,-,-,12,TRBV28,CASSKLGGEQYF,TGTGCCAGCAGCAAACTAGGGGGCGAGCAGTACTTC
TRBJ2-1,-,-,16,TRBV7-9,CASNSGQGLAYNEQFF,TGTGCCAGCAACTCCGGACAGGGACTAGCCTACAATGAGCAGTTCTTC
TRBJ2-7,-,once,11,TRBV4-2,CASSQGSEQYF,TGTGCCAGCAGCCAGGGGAGTGAGCAGTACTTC
TRBJ2-3,TRBD2,-,16,TRBV12-5,CASGPLAVMSTDTQYF,TGTGCTAGTGGCCCCCTAGCGGTCATGAGCACAGATACGCAGTATTTT
TRBJ1-1,-,-,12,TRBV19,CASSMMMAEAFF,TGTGCCAGTAGTATGATGATGGCTGAAGCTTTCTTT
TRBJ2-3,TRBD2,-,15,TRBV28,CASSLVLAGTDTQYF,TGTGCCAGCAGTTTAGTGCTAGCGGGCACAGATACGCAGTATTTT
TRBJ2-3,-,-,15,TRBV19,CASSTLAASTDTQYF,TGTGCCAGTAGTACCCTAGCAGCCAGCACAGATACGCAGTATTTT
TRBJ2-3,-,-,19,TRBV29-1,CSVEDKSREGARGHDTQYF,TGCAGCGTTGAAGATAAATCTCGGGAGGGGGCGCGAGGTCATGATACGCAGTATTTT
TRBJ2-7,-,-,13,TRBV9,CASSVGGDYEQYF,TGTGCCAGCAGCGTGGGCGGAGACTACGAGCAGTACTTC
TRBJ2-4,-,-,9,TRBV9,CASSSPPSF,TGTGCCAGCAGCTCGCCGCCAAGTTTC
TRBJ2-1,TRBD1,-,15,TRBV9,CASSGRTGVDNEQFF,TGTGCCAGCAGCGGACGGACAGGGGTCGACAATGAGCAGTTCTTC
TRBJ2-2,-,-,15,TRBV11-1,CASSKPGLLTGELFF,TGTGCCAGCAGCAAACCGGGACTCCTCACCGGGGAGCTGTTTTTT
TRBJ2-1,-,once,12,TRBV2,CASIGRANEQFF,TGTGCCAGCATCGGACGGGCCAATGAGCAGTTCTTC
TRBJ1-2,-,-,14,TRBV19,CASSTWTANYGYTF,TGTGCCAGTAGTACGTGGACCGCTAACTATGGCTACACCTTC
TRBJ2-1,-,-,13,TRBV19,CASSMLADNEQFF,TGTGCCAGTAGTATGTTGGCGGACAATGAGCAGTTCTTC
TRBJ2-5,TRBD2,-,18,TRBV5-4,CASSLAGDFQREKETQYF,TGTGCCAGCAGCTTGGCCGGGGATTTTCAGCGGGAGAAAGAGACCCAGTACTTC
TRBJ1-1,-,-,15,TRBV7-9,CASSSLAGPNTEAFF,TGTGCCAGCAGCTCTCTGGCAGGACCGAACACTGAAGCTTTCTTT
TRBJ2-7,-,-,12,TRBV5-5,CASSFLEYEQYF,TGTGCCAGCAGCTTCCTCGAATACGAGCAGTACTTC
TRBJ1-1,-,-,14,TRBV5-5,CASSPLGGATEAFF,TGTGCCAGCAGCCCCCTAGGAGGGGCCACTGAAGCTTTCTTT
TRBJ2-7,-,once,13,TRBV14,CASSQEVLYEQYF,TGTGCCAGCAGCCAAGAAGTTCTCTACGAGCAGTACTTC
TRBJ2-7,TRBD1,-,13,TRBV6-5,CASSYPGGNEQYF,TGTGCCAGCAGTTACCCAGGGGGCAACGAGCAGTACTTC
TRBJ2-7,-,-,15,TRBV7-2,CASSLVGRSSYEQYF,TGTGCCAGCAGCTTAGTAGGGAGGAGCTCCTACGAGCAGTACTTC